The TCR beta chain under discussion was sequenced for a study of cytomegalovirus exposure and HLA in healthy donors. This CDR3 is built from 14 residues. J gave up 5 bases and V 7 bases, and 5 bases lay outside the gene matches. Germline CDR1 and CDR2: SNHLY and FYNNEI. PCR employed 60 Vbeta and 13 Jbeta primers. Measured with immunoSEQ multiplex PCR; TCRdb has only the in-frame clones, and not every one. Of 140,000 or so clones in the sample, approximately 80% are singletons; the top ten hold just under 3%. The source of this sequence is a female donor in good health and CMV-seronegative. The chain has TRBV2 and TRBJ2-1, with TRBD2 matching 10 bases. The material sequenced was PBMCs. This chain's CDR3 is CASIFGLADNEQFF. CDR3 nucleotides: TGTGCCAGCATTTTTGGACTAGCGGACAATGAGCAGTTCTTC.